The clone carrying this TCR beta chain was seen ten or more times. This record comes from a study of molecular identifiers for immune sequencing clone quantification. TCRdb ran MiXCR on the PCR reads and lists one entry per CDR3 protein. The repertoire holds about 640,000 distinct CDR3 sequences, with approximately 20% as singletons. The source is a human donor in good health. Some libraries in this study had Jurkat cell RNA spiked in. The sequencing input was naive CD8+ T cells from blood, with Jurkat cell RNA spiked in. Subset specified: FACS-sorted CD8+CD4-CCR7+CD45RA+ naive T cells.

The CDR3 here is CASSVGRGDETQYF. The CDR3 nucleotides read TGTGCCAGCAGCGTAGGCAGGGGGGATGAGACCCAGTACTTC. The chain is built from TRBV9 and TRBJ2-5; possibly TRBD1 for D (7 bases). This CDR3 comprises 14 residues. Trimming left V 0 bases short and J 5 bases short, with 11 bases between. The germline V gene encodes CDR1 SGDLS and CDR2 YYNGEE. Variable domain in full (rest from reference TRBV9 and TRBJ2-5): DSGVTQTPKHLITATGQRVTLRCSPRSGDLSVYWYQQSLDQGLQFLIQYYNGEERAKGNILERFSAQQFPDLHSELNLSSLELGDSALYFCASSVGRGDETQYFGPGTRLLVL.